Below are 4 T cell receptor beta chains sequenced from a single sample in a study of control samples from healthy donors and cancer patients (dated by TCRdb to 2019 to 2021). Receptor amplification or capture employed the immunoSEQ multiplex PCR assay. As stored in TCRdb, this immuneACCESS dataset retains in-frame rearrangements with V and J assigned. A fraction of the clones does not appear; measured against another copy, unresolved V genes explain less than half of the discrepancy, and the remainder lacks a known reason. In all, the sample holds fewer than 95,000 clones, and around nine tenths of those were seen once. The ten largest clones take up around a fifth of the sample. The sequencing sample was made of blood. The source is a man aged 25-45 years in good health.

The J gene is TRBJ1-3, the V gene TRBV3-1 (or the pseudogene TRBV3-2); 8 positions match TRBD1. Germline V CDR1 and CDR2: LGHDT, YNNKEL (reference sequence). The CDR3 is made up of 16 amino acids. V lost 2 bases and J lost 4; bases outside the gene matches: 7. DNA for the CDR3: TGTGCCAGCAGCCAATCCGGGACAGGCGGGGGAAACACCATATATTTT. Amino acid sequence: CASSQSGTGGGNTIYF.

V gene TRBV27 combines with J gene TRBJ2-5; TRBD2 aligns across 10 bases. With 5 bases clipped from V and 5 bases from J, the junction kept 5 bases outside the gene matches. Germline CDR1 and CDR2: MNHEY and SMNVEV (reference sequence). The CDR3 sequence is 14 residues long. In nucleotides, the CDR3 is TGTGCCAGCAGTCAAGCGGGGGGGCCTGAGACCCAGTACTTC. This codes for CASSQAGGPETQYF.

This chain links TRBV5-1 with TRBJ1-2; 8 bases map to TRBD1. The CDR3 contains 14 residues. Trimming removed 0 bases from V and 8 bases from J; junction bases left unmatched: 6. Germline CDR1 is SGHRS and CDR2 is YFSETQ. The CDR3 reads CASSLVAGGEGYTF. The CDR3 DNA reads TGCGCCAGCAGCTTGGTAGCAGGGGGCGAAGGCTACACCTTC.

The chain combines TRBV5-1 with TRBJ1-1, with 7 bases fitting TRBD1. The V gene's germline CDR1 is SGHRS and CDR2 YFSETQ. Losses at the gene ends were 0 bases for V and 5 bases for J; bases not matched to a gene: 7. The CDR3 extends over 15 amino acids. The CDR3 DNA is TGCGCCAGCAGCTTGGGCGCAGGGGGTTCGACTGAAGCTTTCTTT. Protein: CASSLGAGGSTEAFF.